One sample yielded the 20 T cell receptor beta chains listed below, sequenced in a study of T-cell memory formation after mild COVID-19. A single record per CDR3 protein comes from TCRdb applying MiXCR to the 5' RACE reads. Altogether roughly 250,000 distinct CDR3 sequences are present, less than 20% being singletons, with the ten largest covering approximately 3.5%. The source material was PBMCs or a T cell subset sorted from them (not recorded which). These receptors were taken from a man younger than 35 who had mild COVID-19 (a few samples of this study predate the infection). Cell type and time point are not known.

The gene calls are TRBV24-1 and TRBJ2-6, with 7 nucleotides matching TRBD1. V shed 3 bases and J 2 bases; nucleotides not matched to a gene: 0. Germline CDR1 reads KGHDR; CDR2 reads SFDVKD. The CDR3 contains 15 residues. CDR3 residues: CATSDTGAGANVLTF. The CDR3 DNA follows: TGTGCCACCAGTGATACAGGGGCTGGGGCCAACGTCCTGACTTTC.

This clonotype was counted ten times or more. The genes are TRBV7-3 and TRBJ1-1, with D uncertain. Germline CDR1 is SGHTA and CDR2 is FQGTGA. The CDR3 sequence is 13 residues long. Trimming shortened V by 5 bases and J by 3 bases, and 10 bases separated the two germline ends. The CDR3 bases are TGTGCCAGCAGCCCCTTTAAAGACACTGAAGCTTTCTTT. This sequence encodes CASSPFKDTEAFF.

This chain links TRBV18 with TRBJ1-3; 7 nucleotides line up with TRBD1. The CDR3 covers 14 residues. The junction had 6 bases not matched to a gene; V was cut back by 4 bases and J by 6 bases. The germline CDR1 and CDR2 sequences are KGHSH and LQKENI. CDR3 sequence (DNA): TGTGCCAGCTCACGGAACAGGGGAGAAAACACCATATATTTT. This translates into CASSRNRGENTIYF.

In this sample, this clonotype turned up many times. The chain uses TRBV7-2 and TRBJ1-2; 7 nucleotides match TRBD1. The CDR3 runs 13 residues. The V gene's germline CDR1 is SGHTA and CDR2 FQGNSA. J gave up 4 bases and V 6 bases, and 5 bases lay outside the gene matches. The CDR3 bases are TGTGCCAGCAGGACACGGGACAGCTATGGCTACACCTTC. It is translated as CASRTRDSYGYTF.

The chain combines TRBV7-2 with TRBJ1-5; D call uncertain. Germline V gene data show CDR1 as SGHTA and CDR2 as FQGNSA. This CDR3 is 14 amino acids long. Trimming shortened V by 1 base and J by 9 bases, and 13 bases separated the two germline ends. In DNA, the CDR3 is TGTGCCAGCAGCTTAGGGCTCACCCCGAGGCCCCAGCATTTT. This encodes CASSLGLTPRPQHF.

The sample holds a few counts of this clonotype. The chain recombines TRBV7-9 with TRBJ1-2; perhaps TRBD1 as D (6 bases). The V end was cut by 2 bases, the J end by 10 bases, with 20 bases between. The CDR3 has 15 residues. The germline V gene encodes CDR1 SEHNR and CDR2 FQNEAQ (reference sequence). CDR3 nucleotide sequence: TGTGCCAGCAGCTTATTTCCGGACAGATCTAACTACTACACCTTC. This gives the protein CASSLFPDRSNYYTF.

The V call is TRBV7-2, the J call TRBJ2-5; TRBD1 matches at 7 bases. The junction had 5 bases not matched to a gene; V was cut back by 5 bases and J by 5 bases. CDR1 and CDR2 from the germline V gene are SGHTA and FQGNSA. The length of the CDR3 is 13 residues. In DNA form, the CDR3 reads TGTGCCAGCAGCCCCAGGGGGAAGGAGACCCAGTACTTC. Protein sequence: CASSPRGKETQYF.

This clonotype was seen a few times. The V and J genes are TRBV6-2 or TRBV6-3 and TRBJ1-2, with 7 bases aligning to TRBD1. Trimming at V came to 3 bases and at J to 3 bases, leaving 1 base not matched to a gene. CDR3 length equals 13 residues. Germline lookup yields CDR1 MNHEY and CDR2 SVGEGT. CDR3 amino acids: CASSYTGDYGYTF. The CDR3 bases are TGTGCCAGCAGTTATACAGGGGACTATGGCTACACCTTC.

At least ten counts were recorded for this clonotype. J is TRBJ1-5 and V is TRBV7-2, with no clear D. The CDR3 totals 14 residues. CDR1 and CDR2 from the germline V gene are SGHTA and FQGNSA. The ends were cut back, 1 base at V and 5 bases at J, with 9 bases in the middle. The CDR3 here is CASSLEAGYQPQHF. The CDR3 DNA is TGTGCCAGCAGCTTAGAGGCAGGTTATCAGCCCCAGCATTTT.

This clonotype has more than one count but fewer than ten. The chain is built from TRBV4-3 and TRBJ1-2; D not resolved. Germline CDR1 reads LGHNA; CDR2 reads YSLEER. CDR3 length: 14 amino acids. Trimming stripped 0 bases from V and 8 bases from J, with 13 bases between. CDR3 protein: CASSQEWRSPGYTF. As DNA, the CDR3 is TGCGCCAGCAGCCAAGAATGGAGGAGCCCCGGCTACACCTTC.

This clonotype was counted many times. The CDR3 bases are TGTGCCAGCAGTCCACAGGGAACCGAGCAGTACTTC. Translation: CASSPQGTEQYF. This rearrangement joins TRBV6-1 to TRBJ2-7, with D possibly TRBD1 on 6 matching bases. Germline V gene data show CDR1 as MNHNS and CDR2 as SASEGT. This CDR3 contains 12 residues. The germline V and J ends were trimmed by 5 bases and 6 bases, with 11 bases remaining between them.

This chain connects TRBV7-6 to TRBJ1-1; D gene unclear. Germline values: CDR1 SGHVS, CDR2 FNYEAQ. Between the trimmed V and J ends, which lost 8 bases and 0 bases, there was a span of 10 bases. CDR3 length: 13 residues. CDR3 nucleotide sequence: TGTGCCAGCTCCGGCCGCATGAACACTGAAGCTTTCTTT. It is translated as CASSGRMNTEAFF. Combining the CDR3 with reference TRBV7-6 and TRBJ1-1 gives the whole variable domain GAGVSQSPRYKVTKRGQDVALRCDPISGHVSLYWYRQALGQGPEFLTYFNYEAQQDKSGLPNDRFSAERPEGSISTLTIQRTEQRDSAMYRCASSGRMNTEAFFGQGTRLTVV.

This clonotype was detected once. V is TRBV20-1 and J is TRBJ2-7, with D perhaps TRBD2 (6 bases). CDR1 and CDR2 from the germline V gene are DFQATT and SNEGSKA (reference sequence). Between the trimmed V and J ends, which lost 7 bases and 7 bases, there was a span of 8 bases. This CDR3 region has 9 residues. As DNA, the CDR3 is TGCAGTGTGGGGGGAGAGCAGTACGTC. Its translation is CSVGGEQYV.

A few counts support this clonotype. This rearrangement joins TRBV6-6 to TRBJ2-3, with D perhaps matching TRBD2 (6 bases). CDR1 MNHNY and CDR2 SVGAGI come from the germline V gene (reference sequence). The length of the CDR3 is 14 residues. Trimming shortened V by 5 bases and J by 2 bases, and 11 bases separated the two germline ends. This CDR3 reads CASSEGGTTDTQYF. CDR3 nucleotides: TGTGCCAGCAGTGAAGGCGGGACCACAGATACGCAGTATTTT.

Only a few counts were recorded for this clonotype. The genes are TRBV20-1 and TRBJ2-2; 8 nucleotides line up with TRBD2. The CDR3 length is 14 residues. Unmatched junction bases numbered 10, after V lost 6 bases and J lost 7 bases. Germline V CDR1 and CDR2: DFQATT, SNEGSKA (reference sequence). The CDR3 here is CSAPRGGSGGELFF. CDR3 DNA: TGCAGTGCCCCCCGGGGGGGCTCGGGCGGGGAGCTGTTTTTT.

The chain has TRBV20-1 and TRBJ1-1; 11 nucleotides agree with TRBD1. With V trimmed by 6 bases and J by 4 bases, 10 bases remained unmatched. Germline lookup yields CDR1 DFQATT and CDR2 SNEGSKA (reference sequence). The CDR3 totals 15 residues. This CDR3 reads CSAKRDRGGGTEAFF. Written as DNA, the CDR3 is TGCAGTGCGAAAAGGGACAGGGGGGGCGGCACTGAAGCTTTCTTT.

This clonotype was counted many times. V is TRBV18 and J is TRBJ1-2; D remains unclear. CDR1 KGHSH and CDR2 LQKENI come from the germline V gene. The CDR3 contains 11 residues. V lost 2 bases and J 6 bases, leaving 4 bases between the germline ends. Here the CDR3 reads CASSPGDGYTF. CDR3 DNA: TGTGCCAGCTCACCAGGGGATGGCTACACCTTC.

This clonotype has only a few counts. The CDR3 reads CASSESWTVGNTEAFF. For the CDR3, the DNA is TGCGCCAGCAGTGAGTCTTGGACAGTTGGGAACACTGAAGCTTTCTTT. This chain connects TRBV10-2 to TRBJ1-1; tentative D call: TRBD1 (6 bases). Germline CDR1 reads WSHSY; CDR2 reads SAAADI. V was cut by 0 bases and J by 1 base, with 12 bases left in between. This CDR3 spans 16 amino acids.

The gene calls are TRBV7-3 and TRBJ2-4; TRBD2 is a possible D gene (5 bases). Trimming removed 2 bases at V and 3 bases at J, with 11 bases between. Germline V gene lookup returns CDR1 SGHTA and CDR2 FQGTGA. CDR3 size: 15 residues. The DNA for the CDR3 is TGTGCCAGCAGCTTAGAGCGGCGCCTCAAAAACATTCAGTACTTC. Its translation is CASSLERRLKNIQYF.

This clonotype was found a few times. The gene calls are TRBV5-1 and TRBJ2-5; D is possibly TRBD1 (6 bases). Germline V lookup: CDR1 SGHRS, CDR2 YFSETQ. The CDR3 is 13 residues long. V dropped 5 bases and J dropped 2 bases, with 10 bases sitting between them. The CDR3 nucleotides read TGCGCCAGCAGATCCGGACAGCAAGAGACCCAGTACTTC. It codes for CASRSGQQETQYF.